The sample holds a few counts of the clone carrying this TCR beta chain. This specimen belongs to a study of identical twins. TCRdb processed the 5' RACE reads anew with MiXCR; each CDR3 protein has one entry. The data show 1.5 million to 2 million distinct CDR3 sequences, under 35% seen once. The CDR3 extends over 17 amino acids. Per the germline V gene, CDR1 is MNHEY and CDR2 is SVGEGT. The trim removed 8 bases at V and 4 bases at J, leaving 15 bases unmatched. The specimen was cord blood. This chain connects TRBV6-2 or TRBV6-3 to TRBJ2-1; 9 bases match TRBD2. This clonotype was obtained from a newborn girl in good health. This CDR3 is CASYLGGRAGGYNEQFF. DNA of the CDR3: TGTGCCAGCTACTTAGGGGGCCGCGCGGGAGGGTACAATGAGCAGTTCTTC.